This is a list of T cell receptor beta chains from one sample in a study of blood T cell repertoires in COVID-19. Libraries were prepared by immunoSEQ multiplex PCR; TCRdb keeps only in-frame clonotypes and omits some of them. The data hold 210,000 or so clones, with about four fifths observed a single time. Sequencing was carried out using PBMCs or T cells enriched from blood (not recorded which). The receptors come from a woman between 45 and 60 years old with acute COVID-19. CDR3s include the opening cysteine and the closing phenylalanine or tryptophan. A D gene is named only where the DNA matches it firmly. Clone size is not always given. Where it is, it says once, few, many or a class for expanded clones.

TRBD1,TRBJ2-7,TRBV6-5,-,CASRKTGTGLEQYF,TGTGCCAGCAGAAAAACCGGGACAGGGCTAGAGCAGTACTTC
TRBD2,TRBJ2-5,TRBV30,-,CAWSKTSKSQETQYF,TGTGCCTGGAGTAAGACTAGCAAGAGCCAAGAGACCCAGTACTTC
TRBD1,TRBJ2-5,TRBV4-1,once,CASSQVGTGQETQYF,TGCGCCAGCAGCCAGGTCGGGACAGGGCAAGAGACCCAGTACTTC
-,TRBJ1-2,TRBV4-1,-,CASSQGSGVVSYTF,TGCGCCAGCAGCCAAGGTTCCGGGGTGGTGAGCTACACCTTC
-,TRBJ2-2,TRBV5-1,-,CASSVPRGTGELFF,TGCGCCAGCAGCGTACCCAGGGGTACTGGGGAGCTGTTTTTT
TRBD1,TRBJ1-1,TRBV4-3,few,CASSQQGVPITEAFF,TGCGCCAGCAGCCAACAGGGGGTCCCTATCACTGAAGCTTTCTTT
TRBD1,TRBJ1-2,TRBV18,-,CASSPIQGALVSGYTF,TGTGCCAGCTCACCGATCCAGGGGGCGCTTGTTTCTGGCTACACCTTC
-,TRBJ2-3,TRBV28,-,CASTQARVVSSTDTQYF,TGTGCCAGCACCCAAGCCCGGGTCGTATCTAGCACAGATACGCAGTATTTT
TRBD2,TRBJ2-1,TRBV3-1/TRBV3-2,few,CASSQDPGGTLYNEQFF,TGTGCCAGCAGCCAAGATCCGGGGGGGACGCTCTACAATGAGCAGTTCTTC
TRBD1,TRBJ2-3,TRBV10-3,-,CAISETGGGTDTQYF,TGTGCCATCAGTGAGACAGGGGGCGGTACAGATACGCAGTATTTT
TRBD1,TRBJ1-2,TRBV4-1,-,CASSFDRALKYGYTF,TGCGCCAGCAGCTTCGACAGGGCCTTAAAGTATGGCTACACCTTC
TRBD2,TRBJ2-3,TRBV3-1/TRBV3-2,-,CASSLNSGGHRTDTQYF,TGTGCCAGCAGCCTGAATAGCGGGGGGCACCGCACAGATACGCAGTATTTT
-,TRBJ2-1,TRBV25-1,-,CASRTGGDYNEQFF,TGTGCCAGCAGGACTGGCGGAGATTACAATGAGCAGTTCTTC
TRBD1,TRBJ1-2,TRBV28,few,CASSTGTGAVGPTF,TGTGCCAGCAGTACCGGGACAGGGGCGGTTGGTCCCACCTTC
TRBD1,TRBJ1-2,TRBV7-9,-,CASSLDGTGYGYTF,TGTGCCAGCAGCTTAGACGGGACAGGCTATGGCTACACCTTC
TRBD2,TRBJ2-3,TRBV19,once,CASSTAGLDTQYF,TGTGCCAGTAGTACAGCGGGGTTAGATACGCAGTATTTT
TRBD1,TRBJ2-1,TRBV7-9,-,CASSYRDRVRNEQFF,TGTGCCAGCAGCTACCGGGACAGGGTTAGGAATGAGCAGTTCTTC
-,TRBJ1-2,TRBV18,-,CASSPPSQGRSGYTF,TGTGCCAGCTCACCACCGAGTCAGGGGCGTAGTGGTTACACCTTC
TRBD1,TRBJ2-3,TRBV4-1,-,CASSQGGGLEADTQYF,TGCGCCAGCAGCCAAGGAGGGGGCCTTGAGGCAGATACGCAGTATTTT
TRBD1,TRBJ1-1,TRBV5-1,-,CASSSIGGNTEAFF,TGCGCCAGCAGCTCTATAGGGGGCAACACTGAAGCTTTCTTT
-,TRBJ1-2,TRBV6-6,-,CASSVVGTIGGYTF,TGTGCCAGCAGCGTAGTAGGGACAATCGGAGGCTACACCTTC
-,TRBJ2-3,TRBV7-2,few,CASSLSGLSTDTQYF,TGTGCCAGCAGCTTAAGCGGCCTTAGCACAGATACGCAGTATTTT
TRBD2,TRBJ2-2,TRBV5-1,-,CASRQPGTTPGELFF,TGCGCCAGCAGACAACCCGGGACTACTCCCGGGGAGCTGTTTTTT
TRBD1,TRBJ2-1,TRBV6-1,-,CASSGLTGTSYNEQFF,TGTGCCAGCAGTGGCCTGACAGGGACCTCCTACAATGAGCAGTTCTTC
TRBD1,TRBJ1-5,TRBV7-9,many,CASDRGQGARGNQPQHF,TGTGCCAGCGATAGGGGACAGGGGGCGCGAGGCAATCAGCCCCAGCATTTT
TRBD1,TRBJ2-5,TRBV28,-,CASSLSRRTGSQETQYF,TGTGCCAGCAGTTTATCCCGCCGGACAGGATCTCAAGAGACCCAGTACTTC
-,TRBJ2-7,TRBV14,-,CASSQDSTSYEQYF,TGTGCCAGCAGCCAAGACAGTACCTCCTACGAGCAGTACTTC
TRBD1,TRBJ1-5,TRBV3-1/TRBV3-2,-,CASSLGQGGSQPQHF,TGTGCCAGCAGCCTTGGACAGGGAGGGAGTCAGCCCCAGCATTTT
TRBD2,TRBJ2-7,TRBV5-1,-,CASSWDGTSGYEQYF,TGCGCCAGCAGCTGGGACGGGACTAGCGGCTACGAGCAGTACTTC
-,TRBJ1-5,TRBV7-8,-,CASSLAGSNQPQHF,TGTGCCAGCAGCTTAGCCGGGAGCAATCAGCCCCAGCATTTT
-,TRBJ2-7,TRBV2,-,CASLRQDNSYEQYF,TGTGCCAGCTTACGTCAGGACAACTCCTACGAGCAGTACTTC
TRBD2,TRBJ2-7,TRBV2,-,CASSPSPIGLAGTYEQYF,TGTGCCAGCAGCCCTTCTCCCATTGGACTAGCGGGAACCTACGAGCAGTACTTC
-,TRBJ2-5,TRBV7-9,-,CASSVAAGQETQYF,TGTGCCAGCAGCGTAGCGGCGGGGCAAGAGACCCAGTACTTC
-,TRBJ1-1,TRBV4-1,-,CASSQEIRVNTEAFF,TGCGCCAGCAGCCAAGAGATTCGGGTAAACACTGAAGCTTTCTTT
-,TRBJ1-1,TRBV9,-,CASSVVSDTEAFF,TGTGCCAGCAGCGTAGTTTCGGACACTGAAGCTTTCTTT
TRBD1,TRBJ1-2,TRBV18,-,CASSQGQSNGYTF,TGTGCCAGCTCACAGGGACAGTCGAATGGCTACACCTTC
-,TRBJ1-1,TRBV7-9,-,CASSQKGGGAEAFF,TGTGCCAGCAGCCAGAAGGGCGGGGGCGCTGAAGCTTTCTTT
-,TRBJ1-1,TRBV12-5,-,CASGTPPPRDTEAFF,TGTGCTAGTGGCACCCCACCACCGAGGGACACTGAAGCTTTCTTT
TRBD1,TRBJ1-3,TRBV9,-,CASSPRHTGGPGNTIYF,TGTGCCAGCAGCCCTCGGCATACAGGGGGCCCCGGAAACACCATATATTTT
-,TRBJ2-7,TRBV7-2,-,CASGPASGYEQYF,TGTGCCAGCGGCCCAGCGTCCGGCTACGAGCAGTACTTC
-,TRBJ2-1,TRBV6-6,once,CASSYRPAQGGNEQFF,TGTGCCAGCAGTTACAGGCCTGCTCAGGGTGGCAATGAGCAGTTCTTC
TRBD1,TRBJ1-1,TRBV27,-,CASSLGTGANTEAFF,TGTGCCAGCAGTTTGGGTACAGGGGCGAACACTGAAGCTTTCTTT
-,TRBJ2-3,TRBV7-2,-,CASRLSAGTDTQYF,TGTGCCAGCAGGCTTAGTGCGGGAACAGATACGCAGTATTTT
-,TRBJ1-6,TRBV5-8,-,CASSPPGTYNSPLHF,TGTGCCAGCAGCCCACCAGGGACCTATAATTCACCCCTCCACTTT
TRBD1,TRBJ1-4,TRBV25-1,-,CASSPSTGGNEKLFF,TGTGCCAGCAGTCCGAGTACAGGGGGTAATGAAAAACTGTTTTTT
TRBD1,TRBJ2-1,TRBV5-1,-,CASSLGGQHNEQFF,TGCGCCAGCAGCTTGGGGGGACAGCACAATGAGCAGTTCTTC
-,TRBJ2-2,TRBV12-3/TRBV12-4,-,CASRIGGGELFF,TGTGCCAGCAGAATCGGGGGCGGGGAGCTGTTTTTT
TRBD1,TRBJ1-1,TRBV19,-,CASSTHRGSATEAFF,TGTGCCAGTAGTACTCACAGGGGCTCGGCCACTGAAGCTTTCTTT
-,TRBJ2-7,TRBV4-1,-,CASSTVGTGYEQYF,TGCGCCAGCAGCACCGTGGGGACTGGGTACGAGCAGTACTTC
TRBD1,TRBJ1-4,TRBV7-3,-,CASSPGTGGSEKLFF,TGTGCCAGCAGCCCTGGGACAGGGGGAAGTGAAAAACTGTTTTTT
-,TRBJ2-3,TRBV9,-,CASSVGKLTAATDTQYF,TGTGCCAGCAGCGTAGGAAAGTTGACAGCCGCCACAGATACGCAGTATTTT
-,TRBJ2-7,TRBV4-1,-,CASSQEVGEQYF,TGCGCCAGCAGCCAAGAGGTCGGCGAGCAGTACTTC
TRBD2,TRBJ2-5,TRBV6-1,-,CASSEPAGGYQETQYF,TGTGCCAGCAGTGAACCGGCGGGGGGGTACCAAGAGACCCAGTACTTC
-,TRBJ2-3,TRBV11-2,-,CASSLDVPDFTDTQYF,TGTGCCAGCAGCTTAGATGTCCCAGATTTCACAGATACGCAGTATTTT
-,TRBJ2-3,TRBV7-2,once,CASSLAGASSTQYF,TGTGCCAGCAGCTTAGCGGGGGCTAGTAGTACGCAGTATTTT
-,TRBJ1-3,TRBV7-2,few,CASSPMRGGSGNTIYF,TGTGCCAGCAGCCCGATGAGAGGGGGCTCTGGAAACACCATATATTTT
TRBD2,TRBJ2-3,TRBV5-1,once,CASSLSGTSGREDTQYF,TGCGCCAGCAGCTTGTCAGGGACTAGCGGGAGGGAAGATACGCAGTATTTT
TRBD2,TRBJ2-7,TRBV7-8,once,CASSLKERGGKSYEQYF,TGTGCCAGCAGCTTAAAGGAGCGGGGGGGGAAGTCCTACGAGCAGTACTTC